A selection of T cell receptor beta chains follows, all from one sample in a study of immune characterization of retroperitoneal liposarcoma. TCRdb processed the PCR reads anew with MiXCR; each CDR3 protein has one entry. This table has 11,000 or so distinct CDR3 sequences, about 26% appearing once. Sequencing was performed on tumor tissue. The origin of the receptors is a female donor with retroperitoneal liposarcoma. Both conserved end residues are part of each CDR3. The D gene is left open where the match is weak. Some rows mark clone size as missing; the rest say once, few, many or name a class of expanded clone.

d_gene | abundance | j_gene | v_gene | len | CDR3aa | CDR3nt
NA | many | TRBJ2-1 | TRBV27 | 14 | CASSPRGFYNEQFF | TGTGCCAGCAGTCCTAGGGGCTTCTACAATGAGCAGTTCTTC
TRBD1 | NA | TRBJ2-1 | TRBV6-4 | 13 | CASSGDRGDEQFF | TGTGCCAGCAGTGGGGACAGGGGCGACGAGCAGTTCTTC
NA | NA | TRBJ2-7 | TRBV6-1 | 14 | CASSDAAYLYEQYF | TGTGCCAGCAGTGACGCAGCTTATCTCTACGAGCAGTACTTC
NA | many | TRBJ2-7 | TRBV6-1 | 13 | CASSPDGHHEQYF | TGTGCCAGCAGCCCCGACGGGCACCACGAGCAGTACTTC
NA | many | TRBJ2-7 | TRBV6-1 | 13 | CASSENSGYEQYF | TGTGCCAGCAGTGAAAACTCTGGCTACGAGCAGTACTTC
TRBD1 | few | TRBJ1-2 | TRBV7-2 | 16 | CASSLVPGGWDYGYTF | TGTGCCAGCAGCTTAGTTCCAGGGGGCTGGGACTATGGCTACACCTTC
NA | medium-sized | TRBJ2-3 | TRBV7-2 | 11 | CASSNTDTQYF | TGTGCCAGCAGCAACACAGATACGCAGTATTTT
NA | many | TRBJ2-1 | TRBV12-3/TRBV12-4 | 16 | CASRPGKAGGWFEQFF | TGTGCCAGCAGGCCGGGAAAGGCAGGGGGGTGGTTCGAGCAGTTCTTC
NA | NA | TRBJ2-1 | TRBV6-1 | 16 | CASSEWGYTSYNEQFF | TGTGCCAGCAGTGAATGGGGGTATACATCCTACAATGAGCAGTTCTTC
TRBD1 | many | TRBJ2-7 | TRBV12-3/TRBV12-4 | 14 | CASRFYRGYDEQYF | TGTGCCAGCAGATTCTACAGGGGCTATGACGAGCAGTACTTC
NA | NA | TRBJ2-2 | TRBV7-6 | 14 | CASSPTGNTGELFF | TGTGCCAGCAGCCCGACGGGGAACACCGGGGAGCTGTTTTTT
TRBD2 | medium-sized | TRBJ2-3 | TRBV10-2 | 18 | CASSEPRGTSGDGDTQYF | TGCGCCAGCAGTGAGCCCCGTGGGACTAGCGGCGATGGGGATACGCAGTATTTT
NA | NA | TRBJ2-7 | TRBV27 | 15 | CASSQTTSYSYEQYF | TGTGCCAGCAGCCAGACAACCTCCTACTCCTACGAGCAGTACTTC
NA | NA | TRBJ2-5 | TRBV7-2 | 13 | CASSLMYGETQYF | TGTGCCAGCAGCTTAATGTACGGAGAGACCCAGTACTTC
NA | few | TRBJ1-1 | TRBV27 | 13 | CASKENPGREAFF | TGTGCCAGCAAAGAGAACCCGGGCAGGGAAGCTTTCTTT
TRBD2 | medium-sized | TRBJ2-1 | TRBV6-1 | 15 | CASSSLAGNQETQFF | TGTGCCAGCAGTTCGCTAGCGGGGAACCAAGAGACCCAGTTCTTC
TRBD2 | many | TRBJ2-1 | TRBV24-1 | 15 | CATSGLAGGYNEQFF | TGTGCCACCAGTGGACTAGCGGGAGGTTACAATGAGCAGTTCTTC
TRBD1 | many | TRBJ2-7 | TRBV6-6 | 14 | CASSYSGQGNEQYF | TGTGCCAGCAGTTACTCTGGACAGGGGAATGAGCAGTACTTC
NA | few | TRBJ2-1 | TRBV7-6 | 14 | CASSLGDGYNEQFF | TGTGCCAGCAGCTTAGGGGACGGATACAATGAGCAGTTCTTC
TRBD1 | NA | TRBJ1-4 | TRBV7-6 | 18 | CASSYRDRGSPTNEKLFF | TGTGCCAGCAGTTACCGGGACAGGGGATCCCCAACTAATGAAAAACTGTTTTTT
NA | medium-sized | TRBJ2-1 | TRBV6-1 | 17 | CASSARRAVHSYNEQFF | TGTGCCAGCAGTGCACGTAGGGCAGTCCACTCCTACAATGAGCAGTTCTTC
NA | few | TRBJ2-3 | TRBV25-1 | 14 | CASSGYRGTDTQYF | TGTGCCAGCAGTGGCTACAGGGGCACAGATACGCAGTATTTT